These T cell receptor beta chains were read from a single sample in a study of T cell responses to AZD1222 COVID-19 vaccine. Assay used: immunoSEQ multiplex PCR; TCRdb lists only in-frame clones, some missing. In the table there are about 150,000 clones, approximately 92% of which are singletons. The specimen was peripheral blood, collected 28 days after the second AZD1222 dose. These receptors were obtained from an adult who received the AZD1222 COVID-19 vaccine. Each CDR3 is given with its conserved first and last residue. Each record gives: J gene, D gene, clone size, V gene, CDR3 DNA, CDR3 protein. A D gene is named only where the DNA matches it firmly. Clone size is not always given. Where it is, it says once, few, many or a class for expanded clones.

TRBJ1-1,.,.,TRBV6-5,TGTGCCAGCACTCCGACGGGCCTGGGGTTCGCTGAAGCTTTCTTT,CASTPTGLGFAEAFF
TRBJ1-1,.,once,TRBV5-6,TGTGCCAGCAGCCCACAGGCCTGGAACACTGAAGCTTTCTTT,CASSPQAWNTEAFF
TRBJ2-7,.,.,TRBV2,TGTGCCAGCAGTGTTTCCCTGTACGAGCAGTACTTC,CASSVSLYEQYF
TRBJ1-2,.,.,TRBV5-4,TGTGCCAGCAGTCCTACGGGGGGGCAGATTGGCTACACCTTC,CASSPTGGQIGYTF
TRBJ1-5,.,.,TRBV29-1,TGCAGCGTTGAGGTAGGAGTGAATCAGCCCCAGCATTTT,CSVEVGVNQPQHF
TRBJ1-5,.,.,TRBV19,TGTGCCAGTCATGGGCAGCACTATAGCAATCAGCCCCAGCATTTT,CASHGQHYSNQPQHF
TRBJ1-3,.,.,TRBV5-1,TGCGCCAGCAGCTTCTTTGGGGACTCTGGAAACACCATATATTTT,CASSFFGDSGNTIYF
TRBJ1-1,TRBD1,.,TRBV28,TGTGCCAGTTCAATCACAGGGGGCGCGGCTTTCTTT,CASSITGGAAFF
TRBJ1-6,.,.,TRBV9,TGTGCCAGCAGCGTAAACAGTGGCTCACCCCTCCACTTT,CASSVNSGSPLHF
TRBJ2-3,.,.,TRBV3-1/TRBV3-2,TGTGCCAGCAGCCAAGGGGCGGTCGGGAGTGGAGATACGCAGTATTTT,CASSQGAVGSGDTQYF
TRBJ2-1,TRBD2,.,TRBV5-1,TGCGCCACCACTTTAGCGGGTTTCTCCTACAATGAGCAGTTCTTC,CATTLAGFSYNEQFF
TRBJ1-6,TRBD1,.,TRBV5-4,TGTGCCAGCAGCTTGGGCGGACAGGGTGATTCACCCCTCCACTTT,CASSLGGQGDSPLHF
TRBJ1-1,.,.,TRBV3-1/TRBV3-2,TGTGCCAGCAGCCAACTTGTCTGGGGACATGAAGCTTTCTTT,CASSQLVWGHEAFF
TRBJ1-5,.,.,TRBV6-5,TGTGCCAGCAGTTACGTCGGGATCGGTCAGCCCCAGCATTTT,CASSYVGIGQPQHF
TRBJ2-7,TRBD2,.,TRBV2,TGTGCCAGCAGTGAAGCGCTTCGGGGGGAGGAGCACTTC,CASSEALRGEEHF
TRBJ1-2,TRBD1,few,TRBV11-3,TGTGCCAGCAGCCCAGACACAGGGGAAGGCTACACCTTC,CASSPDTGEGYTF
TRBJ2-3,.,few,TRBV7-2,TGTGCCAGCAGCTCATACGGAGATACGCAGTATTTT,CASSSYGDTQYF
TRBJ1-2,.,.,TRBV27,TGTGCCAGCAGTTCAAAGAATCTTAACTATGGCTACACCTTC,CASSSKNLNYGYTF
TRBJ2-7,.,.,TRBV25-1,TGTGCCAGCAGTCTGCAGGGGAGCTCCTACGAGCAGTACTTC,CASSLQGSSYEQYF